What follows are 15 T cell receptor beta chains derived from one specimen sequenced in a study of shared clonotypes between healthy human individuals. Method: immunoSEQ multiplex PCR; TCRdb's copy keeps in-frame clones and lacks some. The table has 2,500,000 or so clones, approximately 93% seen once. The sample comprised naive CD4+ T cells from PBMCs. Subset indicated: CD45RA+ positively selected. The source is a man younger than 30 in good health. Some clones in this sample may be carry-over from other donors' samples.

The rearrangement joins TRBV5-1 to TRBJ1-2; tentatively, D is TRBD1 (5 bases). CDR1 is SGHRS and CDR2 is YFSETQ in the germline V gene. The CDR3 has 14 residues. V lost 4 bases and J lost 8, with 18 bases in between. CDR3 sequence reads: CASSPDTYTGGYTF. The CDR3 region has the DNA TGCGCCAGCAGCCCGGACACCTATACGGGGGGCTACACCTTC.

The rearrangement uses TRBV5-4 and TRBJ2-5, with TRBD1 as a possible D gene (6 bases). V shed 6 bases and J shed 5 bases, with 8 bases lying between them. CDR3 length equals 11 residues. CDR1 is SGHNT and CDR2 is YYREEE in the germline V gene (reference sequence). This CDR3 reads CASKQGETQYF. As DNA, the CDR3 is TGTGCCAGCAAGCAGGGGGAGACCCAGTACTTC.

The V gene is TRBV5-1, the J gene TRBJ2-5; D is unresolved. The germline V gene encodes CDR1 SGHRS and CDR2 YFSETQ. This CDR3 region has 13 residues. Trimming pared 3 bases from V and 4 bases from J, leaving 10 bases between. For the CDR3, the DNA is TGCGCCAGCAGCTCCGGGCCTACAGAGACCCAGTACTTC. This translates into CASSSGPTETQYF.

The rearrangement links TRBV5-4 to TRBJ2-7, with 7 bases that match TRBD2. V trimming: 0 bases; J trimming: 5 bases; junction bases outside the gene matches: 5. The CDR3 is made up of 14 amino acids. Germline values: CDR1 SGHNT, CDR2 YYREEE (reference sequence). CDR3 in DNA: TGTGCCAGCAGCTTGGGCGGGAGCTTCAACGAGCAGTACTTC. Protein product: CASSLGGSFNEQYF. Variable domain in full (rest from reference TRBV5-4 and TRBJ2-7): ETGVTQSPTHLIKTRGQQVTLRCSSQSGHNTVSWYQQALGQGPQFIFQYYREEENGRGNFPPRFSGLQFPNYSSELNVNALELDDSALYLCASSLGGSFNEQYFGPGTRLTVT.

The genes are TRBV10-3 and TRBJ2-1; no firm D call. This CDR3 comprises 12 residues. Germline lookup yields CDR1 ENHRY and CDR2 SYGVKD. Trimming took 8 bases from V and 8 from J, leaving 13 bases between them. CDR3 sequence reads: CAIASTGHEQFF. The CDR3 coding sequence is TGTGCCATCGCCAGTACGGGCCATGAGCAGTTCTTC.

This chain connects TRBV29-1 to TRBJ2-2; D is unclear. The CDR3 is made up of 14 amino acids. Germline V lookup: CDR1 SQVTM, CDR2 ANQGSEA. Trimming took off 3 bases at V and 0 bases at J, with 8 bases between the two ends. CDR3 DNA: TGCAGCGTTGAGTTAACAGCGAACACCGGGGAGCTGTTTTTT. Translated: CSVELTANTGELFF.

With regard to this clone: In the same sample, other DNA sequences code for this CDR3. The V gene is TRBV5-1, the J gene TRBJ2-1, with D perhaps given as TRBD1 or TRBD2 (5 bases each). The CDR3 is 16 residues long. Per germline, CDR1 SGHRS and CDR2 YFSETQ. The V gene lost 0 bases and the J gene lost 0 bases, with 10 bases spanning the gap. Written as DNA, the CDR3 is TGCGCCAGCAGCTTGGCCGGGGCTAGCTCCTACAATGAGCAGTTCTTC. Protein product: CASSLAGASSYNEQFF. Supplemented by reference TRBV5-1 and TRBJ2-1, the full variable domain reads KAGVTQTPRYLIKTRGQQVTLSCSPISGHRSVSWYQQTPGQGLQFLFEYFSETQRNKGNFPGRFSGRQFSNSRSEMNVSTLELGDSALYLCASSLAGASSYNEQFFGPGTRLTVL.

The chain uses TRBV5-6 and TRBJ2-7; TRBD2 agrees at 12 bases. The CDR3 consists of 17 residues. The J segment lost 6 bases and the V segment lost 5 bases, leaving 15 bases of the junction unmatched. Germline lookup yields CDR1 SGHDT and CDR2 YYEEEE. CDR3 coding DNA: TGTGCCAGCAGAATGGGGCCACTAGCGGGAGGCGGGGGCGAGCAGTACTTC. It specifies CASRMGPLAGGGGEQYF.

The chain links TRBV19 to TRBJ2-7; D unresolved. V shed 3 bases and J shed 6 bases, with 12 bases lying between them. This CDR3 has 13 residues. Germline V lookup: CDR1 LNHDA, CDR2 SQIVND (reference sequence). CDR3 in DNA: TGTGCCAGTAGTATTGGGCAGGCCGGCGAGCAGTACTTC. It specifies CASSIGQAGEQYF.

This rearrangement joins TRBV28 to TRBJ2-1, with D possibly TRBD1 on 6 matching bases. Per germline, CDR1 MDHEN and CDR2 SYDVKM. The CDR3 is made up of 15 amino acids. V lost 6 bases and J 4 bases, leaving 16 bases between the germline ends. The chain's CDR3 is CASSTTGLPYNEQFF. The CDR3 coding sequence is TGTGCCAGCAGCACCACAGGGTTACCTTACAATGAGCAGTTCTTC.

The chain combines TRBV6-5 with TRBJ2-1; tentative D call: TRBD2 (6 bases). Germline CDR1 MNHEY, CDR2 SVGAGI. The CDR3 is 14 residues long. V was cut by 7 bases and J by 10 bases, with 20 bases left in between. The CDR3 DNA follows: TGTGCCAGCACCTCCCCTTGGGGGGAGCTCGAGCAGTTCTTC. This gives the protein CASTSPWGELEQFF.

The V gene is TRBV5-1, the J gene TRBJ2-7; 7 bases align to TRBD1. Looked up from germline, CDR1 is SGHRS and CDR2 is YFSETQ. With V trimmed by 3 bases and J by 2 bases, 8 bases remained unmatched. This CDR3 contains 15 residues. The CDR3 region is CASSSGQVGTYEQYF. The CDR3 region has the DNA TGCGCCAGCAGCTCCGGACAGGTGGGTACCTACGAGCAGTACTTC.

This rearrangement joins TRBV15 to TRBJ2-3; 8 bases fit TRBD2. Germline lookup yields CDR1 LNHNV and CDR2 YYDKDF (reference sequence). This CDR3 region has 14 residues. The junction had 4 bases not matched to a gene; V was cut back by 7 bases and J by 1 base. The CDR3 nucleotides are TGTGCCACCATGCAAGCGGGGGGCACAGATACGCAGTATTTT. Translation gives CATMQAGGTDTQYF.

J is TRBJ2-3 and V is TRBV19; 7 positions match TRBD2. Germline lookup yields CDR1 LNHDA and CDR2 SQIVND (reference sequence). The length of the CDR3 is 12 residues. Trimming at V came to 10 bases and at J to 4 bases, leaving 5 bases not matched to a gene. Here the CDR3 DNA reads TGTGCCACTCGGGACTACTCAGATACGCAGTATTTT. Translated: CATRDYSDTQYF.

The V and J genes are TRBV11-2 and TRBJ2-5; D might be TRBD2 (6 bases). The CDR3 is 13 residues long. Deletions cut 6 bases from V and 2 bases from J, with 10 bases between. Germline CDR1 SGHAT, CDR2 FQNNGV. The CDR3: CASSGGVQETQYF. The CDR3 region has the DNA TGTGCCAGCAGTGGCGGGGTTCAAGAGACCCAGTACTTC.